The source of this TCR beta chain is a study of radiation and T cells in renal cell carcinoma. Whole-study findings and limits: Top tumor clonotypes rose in blood 2 weeks post-radiation, then contracted.

Time point: blood 4 weeks post-SBRT, at nephrectomy. As for treatment: 15 Gy SBRT to primary tumor, nephrectomy 4 weeks later. Nephrectomy followed 15 Gy stereotactic body radiation by 4 weeks. The patient's renal cell carcinoma had clear cell pathology. A remark on this clone: Its antigen is as yet unknown.

CDR1 is SGHAT and CDR2 is FQNNGV in the germline V gene. The CDR3 consists of 17 residues. With 0 bases removed from V and 4 bases from J, the gap between germline ends came to 18 bases. Repertoires were generated with immunoSEQ multiplex PCR, while TCRdb's copy carries only in-frame clones and drops some. Found here are about 73,000 clones, roughly 85% of them singletons; the top ten hold more than 2%. The V call is TRBV11-2, the J call TRBJ1-2, with D tentatively TRBD1 (6 bases). This clonotype originated in a woman in her fifties or sixties with renal cell carcinoma. The sequencing used blood, collected from a patient whose treatment included radiotherapy and nephrectomy. CDR3 nucleotides: TGTGCCAGCAGCTTAGATGAGAATACAGGGAGGGTCTATGGCTACACCTTC. Translation gives CASSLDENTGRVYGYTF.